Below, 2 T cell receptor beta chains from the same sample are listed, as sequenced in a study of cytomegalovirus exposure and HLA in healthy donors. In the PCR, 60 Vbeta and 13 Jbeta primers were used. Sequenced by immunoSEQ multiplex PCR; TCRdb stores in-frame clones only, minus some. The repertoire holds 100,000 to 150,000 clones, with over 65% as singletons. The sample was PBMCs. Source of these receptors: a man in his forties or fifties in good health and CMV-seropositive.

The genes are TRBV7-2 and TRBJ2-1, with 8 bases aligning to TRBD2. Germline V gene data show CDR1 as SGHTA and CDR2 as FQGNSA. V was pared by 1 base and J by 2 bases, with 4 bases of the junction left unmatched. The CDR3 contains 16 residues. The CDR3, as DNA: TGTGCCAGCAGCTTAGGGCTAGCGGGCCCCTACAATGAGCAGTTCTTC. Amino acids: CASSLGLAGPYNEQFF.

This clone was seen a handful of times. The chain links TRBV10-3 to TRBJ2-5; 15 bases match TRBD2. The CDR3 spans 17 residues. The V and J ends lost 6 bases and 3 bases, in that order; junction bases with no gene match: 8. Germline V CDR1 and CDR2: ENHRY, SYGVKD. In nucleotides, the CDR3 is TGTGCCATCAGGGAGGGGACTAGCGGGGGGCTTGAAGAGACCCAGTACTTC. Residues: CAIREGTSGGLEETQYF.